This entry concerns a single TCR beta chain. Its antigen remains unknown. The sample belongs to a study of T cell repertoires in cytomegalovirus infection. Each CDR3 protein is one row after TCRdb ran MiXCR on the reads. The data contain a few hundred thousand distinct CDR3 sequences, 25% to 35% of them seen just once; the ten biggest clones take up about 20%. Losses at the gene ends were 0 bases for V and 0 bases for J; bases not matched to a gene: 5. Germline-derived CDR1 and CDR2 are SGHTA and FQGNSA. This CDR3 spans 18 amino acids. This clonotype was sampled from a human donor in good health (CMV status not recorded). Some clones in this sample may be carry-over from other donors' samples. The sequences come from cultured PBMCs, collected from culture after CMV antigen stimulation. The chain combines TRBV7-2 with TRBJ1-5; TRBD1 matches at 10 bases. The CDR3 coding sequence is TGTGCCAGCAGCTTAGCCGGGACAGGGGTATATAGCAATCAGCCCCAGCATTTT. It translates to CASSLAGTGVYSNQPQHF. Based on the CDR3 plus reference TRBV7-2 and TRBJ1-5, the full variable domain is GAGVSQSPSNKVTEKGKDVELRCDPISGHTALYWYRQSLGQGLEFLIYFQGNSAPDKSGLPSDRFSAERTGGSVSTLTIQRTQQEDSAVYLCASSLAGTGVYSNQPQHFGDGTRLSIL.